The clone carrying this T cell receptor (beta chain) was observed many times. The antigen is not known. Mouse names are used for the genes. The read stops 4 residues short of the end of the CDR3; the missing end is completed from the germline J gene. Germline assignment: CDR1 FNHDT and CDR2 SITEND (reference sequence). This CDR3 has 13 amino acids. Trimming took 7 bases from V and 0 from J, leaving 8 bases between them. This sample is part of a study of CD8+ T cells in alopecia areata. In the study overall: The graft donors were roughly 6-13-month-old C3H/HeJ mice with spontaneous alopecia, and their skin went to 7-10-week-old female C3H/HeJ mice. Points from the study as a whole: Lesional scalp exceeded normal scalp in clonality, especially in alopecia totalis/universalis.

Sequencing templates came from extracted RNA that was reverse transcribed into cDNA. Repertoires were generated with immunoSEQ multiplex PCR, while TCRdb's copy carries only in-frame clones and drops some. The sample includes 7,500 to 10,000 clones, none of them occurring once. On the basis of CD4, CD8alpha, NKG2D, NKG2ACE and other markers, pooled cutaneous lymph node cells were sorted. This TCR was sampled from a C3H/HeJ mouse with alopecia areata. The MHC haplotype of the strain is H2-k. Material: CD8+ T cells sorted from a lymph node. The rearrangement joins TRBV19 to TRBJ2-1, with D perhaps matching TRBD1 (6 bases). The CDR3 protein is CASGDNNYAEQFF. The part of the CDR3 DNA that was read is TGTGCCAGCGGGGACAATAACTATGCT. Looking up the rest from reference TRBV19 and TRBJ2-1 gives the full variable domain: GGIITQTPKFLIGQEGQKLTLKCQQNFNHDTMYWYRQDSGKGLRLIYYSITENDLQKGDLSEGYDASREKKSSFSLTVTSAQKNEMAVFLCASGDNNYAEQFFGPGTRLTVL.